This TCR beta chain was sequenced during a study of beta chain features in type 1 diabetes. Study context: Regarding age, gender and cell yields, patients proved similar to healthy donors.

The CDR3 is 15 residues long. Trimming stripped 1 base from V and 0 bases from J, with 9 bases between. The germline V gene has CDR1 SGHTA and CDR2 FQGNSA. What was sequenced were expressed TCRB transcripts, since all of the isolated RNA had been reverse transcribed. TCRdb's copy holds only in-frame clones and misses some; the assay was immunoSEQ multiplex PCR. The table lists around 120,000 clones, roughly 17% of them singletons. On this clone itself: Antigen unknown.

General study findings and limits: Insertions at VDJ junctions were less frequent in type 1 diabetes patients. These patients also deleted more nucleotides at the same junctions. The study found that naive, central memory and Treg TCRB repertoires appeared more similar in patients than in healthy donors. Sequencing used cDNA, and cells with high TCR expression could therefore be over-represented. Moderately but significantly shorter TCRB CDR3s were found in Type 1 diabetes patients in all four CD4+ subsets.

Sequenced: central memory CD4+ T cells from blood. This sequence was found in a man younger than 35 with type 1 diabetes. This sequence joins TRBV7-2 and TRBJ1-1; the D is unclear. The CDR3 is CASSLGGSMNTEAFF. The CDR3, as DNA: TGTGCCAGCAGCTTAGGGGGTTCCATGAACACTGAAGCTTTCTTT. Using reference TRBV7-2 and TRBJ1-1 for the parts outside the CDR3, the full variable domain is GAGVSQSPSNKVTEKGKDVELRCDPISGHTALYWYRQSLGQGLEFLIYFQGNSAPDKSGLPSDRFSAERTGGSVSTLTIQRTQQEDSAVYLCASSLGGSMNTEAFFGQGTRLTVV.